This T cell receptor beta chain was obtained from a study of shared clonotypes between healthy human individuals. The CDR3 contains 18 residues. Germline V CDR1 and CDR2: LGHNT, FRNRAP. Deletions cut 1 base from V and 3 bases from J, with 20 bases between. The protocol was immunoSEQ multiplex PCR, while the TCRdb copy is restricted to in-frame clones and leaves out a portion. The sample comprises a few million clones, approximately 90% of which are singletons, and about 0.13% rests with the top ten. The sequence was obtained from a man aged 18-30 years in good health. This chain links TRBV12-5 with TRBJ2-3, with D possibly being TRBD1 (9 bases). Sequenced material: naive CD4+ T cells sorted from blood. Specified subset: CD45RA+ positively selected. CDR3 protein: CASGLGTGVLADTDTQYF. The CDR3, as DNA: TGTGCTAGTGGTTTGGGGACAGGGGTACTAGCGGATACAGATACGCAGTATTTT.